Sequencing of this T cell receptor (beta chain) was carried out in a study of OX40 agonist ivuxolimab in advanced cancers. About the study: The patients received agonistic anti-OX40 (CD134) antibody ivuxolimab. Dose-escalation subjects each had hepatocellular carcinoma, melanoma, renal cell or head and neck cancer.

This table comes from immunoSEQ multiplex PCR, and its TCRdb copy is limited to in-frame clones, with some not included. Among around 20,000 clones, 74% were seen once, and the ten largest hold about 33%. About this clone: What it binds is unknown.

Whole-study results and caveats: Antigen specificity remained undetermined for the expanded peripheral T cells.

The V and J ends lost 0 bases and 2 bases, in that order; junction bases with no gene match: 1. CDR1 GTSNPN and CDR2 SVGIG come from the germline V gene (reference sequence). CDR3 length equals 16 residues. The V and J genes are TRBV30 and TRBJ2-3; 14 bases fit TRBD2. This TCR came from an adult with an advanced solid tumor such as melanoma, head and neck, liver or kidney cancer. The specimen was CD4+ or CD8+ T cells sorted from blood, collected in a trial of the OX40 agonist ivuxolimab. The CDR3 sequence is CAWSVGLAGDTDTQYF. CDR3 nucleotides: TGTGCCTGGAGTGTGGGACTAGCGGGGGACACAGATACGCAGTATTTT.